This TCR beta chain was retrieved from a study of T cell responses to AZD1222 COVID-19 vaccine. Findings and caveats of the study: There were mostly white British donors and more females than males, and clonal diversity was possibly underestimated. The study found vaccine-associated CD4 TCRs spanning spike, dominant at 160-218 and 743-854. Just five to seven people given AZD1222 tested seropositive at baseline. Only after the peak T cell response were repertoires sampled.

The data were produced by immunoSEQ multiplex PCR, yet TCRdb's version contains in-frame clones alone and is incomplete. The table records around 180,000 clones, about 94% of them present only once. The CDR3 has 13 residues. Per germline, CDR1 LNHDA and CDR2 SQIVND (reference sequence). Trimming at V came to 5 bases and at J to 2 bases, leaving 1 base not matched to a gene. About this clone itself: The antigen is not known.

V gene TRBV19 combines with J gene TRBJ2-3; the match to TRBD1 covers 7 bases. Specimen: peripheral blood, collected on day 0 of AZD1222 vaccination. The clonotype originates from an adult in good health. CDR3 DNA: TGTGCCAGTAGTGGGACAGTCACAGATACGCAGTATTTT. This translates into CASSGTVTDTQYF.